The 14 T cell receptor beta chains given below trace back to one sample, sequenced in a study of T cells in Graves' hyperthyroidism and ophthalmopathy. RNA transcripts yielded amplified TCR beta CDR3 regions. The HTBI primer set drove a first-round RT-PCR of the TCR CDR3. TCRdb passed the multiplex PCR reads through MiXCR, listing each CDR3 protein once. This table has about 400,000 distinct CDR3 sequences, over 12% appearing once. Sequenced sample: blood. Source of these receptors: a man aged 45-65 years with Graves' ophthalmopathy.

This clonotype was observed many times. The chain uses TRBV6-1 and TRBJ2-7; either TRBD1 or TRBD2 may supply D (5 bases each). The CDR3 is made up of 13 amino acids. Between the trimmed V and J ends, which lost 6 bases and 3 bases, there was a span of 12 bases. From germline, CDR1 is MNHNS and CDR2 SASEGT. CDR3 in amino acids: CASRNRGDYEQYF. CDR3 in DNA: TGTGCCAGCAGAAACCGGGGCGACTACGAGCAGTACTTC.

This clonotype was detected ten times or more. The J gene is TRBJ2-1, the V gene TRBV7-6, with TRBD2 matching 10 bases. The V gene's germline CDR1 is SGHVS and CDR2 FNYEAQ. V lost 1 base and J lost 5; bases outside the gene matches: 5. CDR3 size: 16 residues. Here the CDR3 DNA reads TGTGCCAGCAGCTTAGAAGCGGGAGGGCCCAACAATGAGCAGTTCTTC. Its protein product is CASSLEAGGPNNEQFF.

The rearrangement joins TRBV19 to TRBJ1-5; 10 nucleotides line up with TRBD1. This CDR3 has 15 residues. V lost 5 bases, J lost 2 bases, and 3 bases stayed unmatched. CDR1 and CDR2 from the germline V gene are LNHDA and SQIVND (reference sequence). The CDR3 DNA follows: TGTGCCAGTAGTGGGGGGACAGGGGGCAATCAGCCCCAGCATTTT. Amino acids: CASSGGTGGNQPQHF.

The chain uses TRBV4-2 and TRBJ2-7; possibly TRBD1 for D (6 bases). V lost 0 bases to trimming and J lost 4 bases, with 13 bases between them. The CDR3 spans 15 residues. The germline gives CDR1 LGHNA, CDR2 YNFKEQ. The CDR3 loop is CASSQDTGLPYEQYF. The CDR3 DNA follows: TGTGCCAGCAGCCAAGACACAGGGTTGCCGTACGAGCAGTACTTC.

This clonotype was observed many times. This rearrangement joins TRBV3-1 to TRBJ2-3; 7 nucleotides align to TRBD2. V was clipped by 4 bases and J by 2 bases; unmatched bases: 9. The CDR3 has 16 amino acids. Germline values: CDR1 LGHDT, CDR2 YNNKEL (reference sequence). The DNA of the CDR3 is TGTGCCAGCAGCCCTGTCGGACTAGACCCCACAGATACGCAGTATTTT. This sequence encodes CASSPVGLDPTDTQYF.

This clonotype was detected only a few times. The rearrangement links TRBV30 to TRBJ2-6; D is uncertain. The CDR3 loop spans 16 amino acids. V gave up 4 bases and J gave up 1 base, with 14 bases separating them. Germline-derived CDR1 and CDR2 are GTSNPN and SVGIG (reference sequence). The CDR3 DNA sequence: TGTGCCTGGAAGAGTCGGACCATGTCTGGGGCCAACGTCCTGACTTTC. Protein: CAWKSRTMSGANVLTF. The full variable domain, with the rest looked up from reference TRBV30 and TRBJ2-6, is SQTIHQWPATLVQPVGSPLSLECTVEGTSNPNLYWYRQAAGRGLQLLFYSVGIGQISSEVPQNLSASRPQDRQFILSSKKLLLSDSGFYLCAWKSRTMSGANVLTFGAGSRLTVL.

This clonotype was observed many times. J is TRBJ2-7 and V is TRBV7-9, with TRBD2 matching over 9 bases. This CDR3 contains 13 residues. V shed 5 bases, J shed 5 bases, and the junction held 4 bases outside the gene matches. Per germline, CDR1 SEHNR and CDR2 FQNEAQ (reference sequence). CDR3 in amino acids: CASSPSGIHEQYF. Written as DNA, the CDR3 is TGTGCCAGCAGCCCTAGCGGGATACACGAGCAGTACTTC. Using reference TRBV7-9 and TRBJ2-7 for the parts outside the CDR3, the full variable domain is DTGVSQNPRHKITKRGQNVTFRCDPISEHNRLYWYRQTLGQGPEFLTYFQNEAQLEKSRLLSDRFSAERPKGSFSTLEIQRTEQGDSAMYLCASSPSGIHEQYFGPGTRLTVT.

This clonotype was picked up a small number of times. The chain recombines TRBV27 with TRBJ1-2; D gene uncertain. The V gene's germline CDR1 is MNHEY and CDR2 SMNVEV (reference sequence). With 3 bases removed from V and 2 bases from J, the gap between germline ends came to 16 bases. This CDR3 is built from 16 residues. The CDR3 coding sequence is TGTGCCAGCAGTTTCGCTGTAGGGAAAGGAAACTATGGCTACACCTTC. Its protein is CASSFAVGKGNYGYTF.

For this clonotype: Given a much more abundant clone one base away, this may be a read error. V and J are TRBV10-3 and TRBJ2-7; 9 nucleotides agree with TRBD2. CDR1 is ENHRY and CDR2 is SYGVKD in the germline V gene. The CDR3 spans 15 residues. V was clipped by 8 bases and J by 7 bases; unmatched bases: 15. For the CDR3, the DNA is TGTGCCATCGAAAAAGGGACTAGCTTTGAAAAGGAGCAGTACTTC. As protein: CAIEKGTSFEKEQYF.

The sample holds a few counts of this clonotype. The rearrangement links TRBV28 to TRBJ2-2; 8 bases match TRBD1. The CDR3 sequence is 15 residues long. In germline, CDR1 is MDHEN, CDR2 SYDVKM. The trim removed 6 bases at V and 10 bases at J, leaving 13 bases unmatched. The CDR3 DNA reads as TGTGCCAGCAGGAGGGGGACAGGCTATTTGGTGGAGCTGTTTTTT. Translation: CASRRGTGYLVELFF.

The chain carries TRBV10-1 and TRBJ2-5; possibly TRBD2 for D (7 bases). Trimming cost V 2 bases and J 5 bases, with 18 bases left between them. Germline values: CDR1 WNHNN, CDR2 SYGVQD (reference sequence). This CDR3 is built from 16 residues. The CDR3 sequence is CASSEGGAGVRETQYF. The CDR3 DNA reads TGCGCCAGCAGTGAGGGGGGGGCGGGAGTACGGGAGACCCAGTACTTC.

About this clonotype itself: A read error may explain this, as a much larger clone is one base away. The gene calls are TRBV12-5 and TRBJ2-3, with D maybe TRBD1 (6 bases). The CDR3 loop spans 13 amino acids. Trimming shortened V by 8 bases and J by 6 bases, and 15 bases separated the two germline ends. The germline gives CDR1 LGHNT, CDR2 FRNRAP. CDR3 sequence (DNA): TGTGCTAGTAGTACCCTGGGGGCGGATACGCAGTATTTT. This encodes CASSTLGADTQYF.

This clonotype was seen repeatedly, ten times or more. The CDR3 sequence is CASNRQTTNEKLFF. DNA of the CDR3: TGTGCCAGCAATAGACAGACAACTAATGAAAAACTGTTTTTT. This chain uses TRBV2 with TRBJ1-4; tentative D call: TRBD1 (5 bases). Germline CDR1 is SNHLY and CDR2 is FYNNEI. Trimming removed 7 bases at V and 0 bases at J, with 9 bases between. This CDR3 is built from 14 residues.

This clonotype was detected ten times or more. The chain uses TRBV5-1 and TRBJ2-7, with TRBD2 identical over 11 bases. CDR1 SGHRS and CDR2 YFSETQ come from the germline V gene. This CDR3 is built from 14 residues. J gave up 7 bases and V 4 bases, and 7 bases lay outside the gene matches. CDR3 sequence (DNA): TGCGCCAGCAGCAAGACTAGCGGGAATGGTGAGCAGTACTTC. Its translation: CASSKTSGNGEQYF.